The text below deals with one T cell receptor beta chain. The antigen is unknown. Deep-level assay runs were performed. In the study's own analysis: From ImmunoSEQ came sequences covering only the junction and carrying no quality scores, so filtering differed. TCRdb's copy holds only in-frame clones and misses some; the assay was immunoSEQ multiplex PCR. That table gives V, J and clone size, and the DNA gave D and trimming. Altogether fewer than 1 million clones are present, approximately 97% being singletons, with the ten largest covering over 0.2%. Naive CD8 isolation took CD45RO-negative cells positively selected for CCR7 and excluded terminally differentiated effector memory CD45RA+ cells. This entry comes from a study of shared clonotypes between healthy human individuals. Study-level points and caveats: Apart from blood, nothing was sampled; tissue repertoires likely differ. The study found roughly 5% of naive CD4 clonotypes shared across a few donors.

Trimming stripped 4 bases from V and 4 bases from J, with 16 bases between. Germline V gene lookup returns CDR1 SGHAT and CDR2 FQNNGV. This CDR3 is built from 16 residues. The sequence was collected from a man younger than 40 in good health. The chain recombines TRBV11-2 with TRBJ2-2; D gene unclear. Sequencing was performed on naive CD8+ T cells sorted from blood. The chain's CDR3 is CASSSPTGRPTGELFF. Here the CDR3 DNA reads TGTGCCAGCAGCTCACCCACGGGCAGGCCCACCGGGGAGCTGTTTTTT.